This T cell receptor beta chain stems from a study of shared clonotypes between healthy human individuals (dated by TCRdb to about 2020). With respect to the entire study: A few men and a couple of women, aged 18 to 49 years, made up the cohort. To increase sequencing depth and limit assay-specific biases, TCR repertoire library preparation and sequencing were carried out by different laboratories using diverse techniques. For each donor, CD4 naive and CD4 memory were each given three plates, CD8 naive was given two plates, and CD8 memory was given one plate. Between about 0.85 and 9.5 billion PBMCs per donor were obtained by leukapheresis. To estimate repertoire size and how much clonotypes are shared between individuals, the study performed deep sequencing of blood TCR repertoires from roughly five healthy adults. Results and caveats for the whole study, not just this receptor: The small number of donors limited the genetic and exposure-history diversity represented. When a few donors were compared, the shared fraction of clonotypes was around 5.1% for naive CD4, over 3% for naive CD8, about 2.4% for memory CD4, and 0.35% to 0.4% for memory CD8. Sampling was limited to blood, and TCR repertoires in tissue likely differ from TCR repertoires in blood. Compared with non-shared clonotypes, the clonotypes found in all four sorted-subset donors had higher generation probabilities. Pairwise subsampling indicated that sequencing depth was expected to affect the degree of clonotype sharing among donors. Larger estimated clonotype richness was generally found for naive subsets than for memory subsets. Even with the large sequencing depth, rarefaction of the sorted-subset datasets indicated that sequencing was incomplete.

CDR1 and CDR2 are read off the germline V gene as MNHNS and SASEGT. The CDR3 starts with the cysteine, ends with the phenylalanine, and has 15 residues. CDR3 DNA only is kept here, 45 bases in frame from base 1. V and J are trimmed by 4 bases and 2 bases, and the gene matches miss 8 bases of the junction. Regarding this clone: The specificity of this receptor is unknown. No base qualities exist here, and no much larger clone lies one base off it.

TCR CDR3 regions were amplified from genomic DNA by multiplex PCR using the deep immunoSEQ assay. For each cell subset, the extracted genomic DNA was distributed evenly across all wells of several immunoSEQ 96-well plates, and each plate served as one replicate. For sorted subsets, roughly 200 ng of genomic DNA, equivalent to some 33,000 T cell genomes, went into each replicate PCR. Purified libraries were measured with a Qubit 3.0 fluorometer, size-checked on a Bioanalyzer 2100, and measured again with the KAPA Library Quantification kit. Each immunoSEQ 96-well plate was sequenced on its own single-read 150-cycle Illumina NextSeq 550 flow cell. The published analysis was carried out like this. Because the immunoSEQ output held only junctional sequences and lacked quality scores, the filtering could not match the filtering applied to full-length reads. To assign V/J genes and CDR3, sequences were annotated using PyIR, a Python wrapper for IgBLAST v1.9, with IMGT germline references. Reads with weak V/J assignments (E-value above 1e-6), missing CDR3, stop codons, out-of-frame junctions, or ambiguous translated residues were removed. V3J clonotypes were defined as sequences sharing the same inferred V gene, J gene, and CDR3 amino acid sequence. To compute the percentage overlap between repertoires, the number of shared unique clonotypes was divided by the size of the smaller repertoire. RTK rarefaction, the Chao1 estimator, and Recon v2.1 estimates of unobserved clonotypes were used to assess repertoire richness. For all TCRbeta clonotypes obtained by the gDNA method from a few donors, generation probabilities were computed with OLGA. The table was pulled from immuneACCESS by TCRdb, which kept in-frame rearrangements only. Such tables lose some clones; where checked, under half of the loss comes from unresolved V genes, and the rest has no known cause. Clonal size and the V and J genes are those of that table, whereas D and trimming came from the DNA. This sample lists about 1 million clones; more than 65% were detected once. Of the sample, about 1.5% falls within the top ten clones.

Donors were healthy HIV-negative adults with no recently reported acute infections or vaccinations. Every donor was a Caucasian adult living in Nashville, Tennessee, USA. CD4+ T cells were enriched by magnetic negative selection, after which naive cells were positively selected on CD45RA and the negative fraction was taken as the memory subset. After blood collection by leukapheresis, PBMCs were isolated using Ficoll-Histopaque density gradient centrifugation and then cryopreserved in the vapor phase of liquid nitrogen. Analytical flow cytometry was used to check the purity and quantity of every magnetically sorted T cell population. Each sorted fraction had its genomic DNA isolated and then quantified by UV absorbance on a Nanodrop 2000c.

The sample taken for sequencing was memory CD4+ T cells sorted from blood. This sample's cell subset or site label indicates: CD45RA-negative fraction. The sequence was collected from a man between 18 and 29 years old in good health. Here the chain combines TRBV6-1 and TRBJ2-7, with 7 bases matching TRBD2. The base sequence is TGTGCCAGCAGTGTACAAACCGGGACTACCTACGAGCAGTACTTC. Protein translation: CASSVQTGTTYEQYF.